The rows below give T cell receptor beta chains drawn from one sample of a study of blood T cell repertoires in COVID-19. Sequenced by immunoSEQ multiplex PCR; TCRdb stores in-frame clones only, minus some. The data show a few hundred thousand clones, approximately 83% seen once. Sequencing was carried out using peripheral blood. These receptors were taken from a man aged 25-45 years who had recovered from COVID-19. Both conserved end residues are part of each CDR3. The D gene is left open where the match is weak. Clone size is given for some rows only: seen once, a few or many times, or a class if the clone is expanded.

J	D	size	V	CDR3	DNA
TRBJ2-5	.	once	TRBV29-1	CSVEWQDQETQYF	TGCAGCGTTGAGTGGCAGGACCAAGAGACCCAGTACTTC
TRBJ1-5	.	many	TRBV19	CASRLPEGNQPQHF	TGTGCCAGTAGATTACCAGAGGGCAATCAGCCCCAGCATTTT
TRBJ2-1	.	.	TRBV4-1	CASTATQQWVNEQFF	TGCGCCAGCACCGCAACACAGCAATGGGTCAATGAGCAGTTCTTC
TRBJ2-1	TRBD2	.	TRBV19	CASSFGLAGYNEQFF	TGTGCCAGTAGTTTCGGACTAGCGGGCTACAATGAGCAGTTCTTC
TRBJ1-1	.	.	TRBV7-8	CASSLAGGAKTEAFF	TGTGCCAGCAGCTTAGCGGGGGGGGCGAAAACTGAAGCTTTCTTT
TRBJ2-7	TRBD1	.	TRBV6-5	CASTLGTGTDEQYF	TGTGCCAGCACCCTCGGGACAGGTACGGACGAGCAGTACTTC
TRBJ1-2	.	.	TRBV5-6	CASSLMTVRNYGYTF	TGTGCCAGCAGCTTGATGACAGTGAGGAACTATGGCTACACCTTC
TRBJ2-7	TRBD2	few	TRBV10-3	CAISERGDSYEQYF	TGTGCCATCAGTGAACGGGGGGACTCCTACGAGCAGTACTTC
TRBJ1-5	.	few	TRBV19	CASSKGRDGNQPQHF	TGTGCCAGTAGTAAGGGCAGGGATGGCAATCAGCCCCAGCATTTT
TRBJ1-2	TRBD1	.	TRBV7-3	CASSSGQGGGYTF	TGTGCCAGCAGCTCGGGACAGGGTGGCGGCTACACCTTC
TRBJ2-2	TRBD2	.	TRBV5-1	CASSRGGGGTATGELFF	TGCGCCAGCAGCCGTGGTGGCGGGGGGACCGCGACCGGGGAGCTGTTTTTT
TRBJ1-2	.	few	TRBV5-1	CASSRGDYGYTF	TGCGCCAGCAGTCGGGGAGACTATGGCTACACCTTC
TRBJ1-5	.	.	TRBV6-1	CASSGGRHFSNQPQHF	TGTGCCAGCAGTGGAGGGAGACATTTTAGCAATCAGCCCCAGCATTTT
TRBJ2-5	TRBD1	.	TRBV11-2	CASSLVRTGGVETQYF	TGTGCCAGCAGCTTAGTAAGGACAGGGGGCGTTGAGACCCAGTACTTC
TRBJ2-5	.	.	TRBV4-2	CASSQDILAQETQYF	.
TRBJ1-6	.	.	TRBV7-2	CASSLETAISSPLHF	TGTGCCAGCAGCTTAGAGACAGCTATAAGTTCACCCCTCCACTTT
TRBJ1-1	.	.	TRBV5-1	CASSSRGSDFRF	TGCGCCAGCAGCTCCAGGGGCAGCGATTTCCGATTT
TRBJ1-5	.	.	TRBV28	CASSLLFNQPQHF	TGTGCCAGCAGTTTACTCTTCAATCAGCCCCAGCATTTT
TRBJ1-2	TRBD1	.	TRBV24-1	CATSDSDREGYTF	TGTGCCACCAGTGACTCGGACAGGGAAGGCTACACCTTC
TRBJ2-5	TRBD1	.	TRBV5-1	CASSSGQAEETQYF	TGCGCCAGCAGCTCAGGACAGGCAGAAGAGACCCAGTACTTC
TRBJ2-2	TRBD1	.	TRBV19	CASSRTGAGELFF	TGTGCCAGTAGTCGTACAGGGGCCGGGGAGCTGTTTTTT
TRBJ1-4	TRBD1	.	TRBV28	CASSTGQGREKLFF	TGTGCCAGCTCCACGGGACAGGGACGGGAAAAACTGTTTTTT
TRBJ2-1	.	.	TRBV9	CASSVASSGNEQFF	TGTGCCAGCAGCGTAGCTAGTAGTGGCAATGAGCAGTTCTTC
TRBJ1-1	.	.	TRBV7-8	CASSLASHGNTEAFF	TGTGCCAGCAGCTTAGCGAGCCACGGGAACACTGAAGCTTTCTTT
TRBJ2-3	.	.	TRBV5-1	CASSPGDSISTDTQYF	TGCGCCAGCAGTCCCGGGGATAGTATTAGCACAGATACGCAGTATTTT
TRBJ1-2	TRBD1	.	TRBV28	CASRPRGGGFYGYTF	TGTGCCAGCAGGCCAAGAGGAGGGGGCTTCTATGGCTACACCTTC
TRBJ2-5	TRBD2	.	TRBV5-1	CASSQTSAVRKTQYF	TGCGCCAGCAGCCAAACTAGCGCCGTTCGGAAGACCCAGTACTTC